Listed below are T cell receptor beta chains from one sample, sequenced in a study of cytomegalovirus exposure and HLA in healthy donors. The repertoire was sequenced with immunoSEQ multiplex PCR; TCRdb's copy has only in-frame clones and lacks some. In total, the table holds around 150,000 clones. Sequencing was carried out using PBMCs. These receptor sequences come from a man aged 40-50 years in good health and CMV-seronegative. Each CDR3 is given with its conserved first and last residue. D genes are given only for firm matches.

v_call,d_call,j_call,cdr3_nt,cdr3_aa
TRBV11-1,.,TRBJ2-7,TGTGCCAGCAGCTTAGCCGGACAATTCCACGAGCAGTACTTC,CASSLAGQFHEQYF
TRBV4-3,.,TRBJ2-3,TGCGCCAGCAGCCTAAGTCAGGGGCGCGGAGATACGCAGTATTTT,CASSLSQGRGDTQYF
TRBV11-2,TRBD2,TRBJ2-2,TGTGCCAGCAGCCAAAACCCGAGCGGGGGCGCGACCGGGGAGCTGTTTTTT,CASSQNPSGGATGELFF
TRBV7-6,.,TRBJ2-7,TGTGCCAGCAGCTCACGCGGACAAGCCCAACTATCCTTC,CASSSRGQAQLSF
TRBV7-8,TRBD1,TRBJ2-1,TGTGCCAGCAGCCCAACAGGGGCGAGGGATGAGCAGTTCTTC,CASSPTGARDEQFF
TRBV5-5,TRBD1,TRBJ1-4,TGTGCCAGCAGCTTTAGGGACAGGGGGCCAACTAATGAAAAACTGTTTTTT,CASSFRDRGPTNEKLFF
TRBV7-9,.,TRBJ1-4,TGTGCCAGCAGCTTAGCAGAAGTGGCGGATGAAAAACTGTTTTTT,CASSLAEVADEKLFF
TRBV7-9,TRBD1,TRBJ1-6,TGTGCCAGCAGCTTCGAGACAGGGGAGTCACCCCTCCACTTT,CASSFETGESPLHF
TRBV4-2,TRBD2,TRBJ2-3,TGTGCCAGCAGCCTAAAAAGACCGGGACTAGCGGGGTTCAGGGACCCTACGCAGTATTTT,CASSLKRPGLAGFRDPTQYF
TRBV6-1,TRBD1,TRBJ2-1,TGTGCCAGCAGTGAACGGGACAGGGAGTCCAATGAGCAGTTCTTC,CASSERDRESNEQFF
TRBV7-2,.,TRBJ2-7,TGTGCCAGCAGCCCTGACAGTACGAGCTCCTACGAGCAGTACTTC,CASSPDSTSSYEQYF
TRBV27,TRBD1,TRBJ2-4,TGTGCCAGCAGTGTTCGACAGGGAACAGGCATTCAGTACTTC,CASSVRQGTGIQYF
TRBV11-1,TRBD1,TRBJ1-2,TGTGCCAGCAGCCCGGGACAGGGGGCTACATCGACCGGCTACACCTTC,CASSPGQGATSTGYTF
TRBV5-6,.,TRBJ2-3,TGTGCCAGCAGCTTCAAACAACGACTGGATACGCAGTATTTT,CASSFKQRLDTQYF
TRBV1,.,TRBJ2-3,TGCACCAGTACCACAACGGGTATTGAGGCAGATACGCAGTATTTT,CTSTTTGIEADTQYF
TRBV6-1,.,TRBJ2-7,TGTGCCAGCAGCTCCCCCGTGAGAGGGTCCGAGCAGTACTTC,CASSSPVRGSEQYF
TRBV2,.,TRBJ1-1,TGTGCCAGCAGCTACTCCATGAACACTGAAGCTTTCTTT,CASSYSMNTEAFF
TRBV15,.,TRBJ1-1,TGTGCCACCAGCAGAGGTAGGGAGGGAGCTTTCTTT,CATSRGREGAFF
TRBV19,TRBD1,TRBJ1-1,TGTGCCAGTAGTGGTAGAGGACAGGGGAGTGCTGAAGCTTTCTTT,CASSGRGQGSAEAFF
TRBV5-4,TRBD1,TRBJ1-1,TGTGCCAGCAGGAGGGCAGGGGGCAGTGAAGCTTTCTTT,CASRRAGGSEAFF
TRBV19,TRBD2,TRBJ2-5,TGTGCCAGTAGTGGACTAGCGGGGAATGCCCTGTACTTC,CASSGLAGNALYF
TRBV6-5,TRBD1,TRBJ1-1,TGTGCCAGCAGTCCCAGGACCCACAGGGGCCCTGAAGCTTTCTTT,CASSPRTHRGPEAFF
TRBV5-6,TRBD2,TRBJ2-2,TGTGCCAGCGAGCGGGGGGGCCCCACCGGGGAGCTGTTTTTT,CASERGGPTGELFF
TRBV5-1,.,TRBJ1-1,TGCGCCAGCAGCTTGGGGGGGGGAGGAAACACTGAAGCTTTCTTT,CASSLGGGGNTEAFF
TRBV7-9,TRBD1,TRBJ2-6,TGTGCCAGCAGCACACAGGGGGCCCTAATACTCTCTGGGGCCAACGTCCTGACTTTC,CASSTQGALILSGANVLTF
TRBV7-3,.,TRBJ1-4,TGTGCCAGCAGCTTAGGGGCTCAAGAAAAACTGTTTTTT,CASSLGAQEKLFF
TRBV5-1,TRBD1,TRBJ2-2,TGCGCCAGCAGTCCCGGGACAGGGAGCACCGGGGAGCTGTTTTTT,CASSPGTGSTGELFF
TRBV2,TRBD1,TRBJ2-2,TGTGCCAGCAGAGGACAGGGGGTTGACACCGGGGAGCTGTTTTTT,CASRGQGVDTGELFF
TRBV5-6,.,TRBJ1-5,TGTGCCAGCAGCGTTGGGGGGGGCCAGGGACGGGACCAGCATTTT,CASSVGGGQGRDQHF
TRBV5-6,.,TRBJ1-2,TGTGCCAGCACCGTACAGCTGCCGGGAGGCTACACCTTC,CASTVQLPGGYTF
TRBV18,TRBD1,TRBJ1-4,TGTGCCAGCTCAAGGCGCCAACAAGGACAGGCCCCAGCCGAAAAACTGTTTTTT,CASSRRQQGQAPAEKLFF
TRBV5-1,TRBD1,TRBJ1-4,TGCGCCAGCAGCGGGGGACAGCTAAATGAAAAACTGTTTTTT,CASSGGQLNEKLFF
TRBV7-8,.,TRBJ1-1,TGTGCCAGCAGTCGTGGAGGGCTGAACACTGAAGCTTTCTTT,CASSRGGLNTEAFF
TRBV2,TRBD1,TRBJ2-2,TGTGCCAGCACCGCGGGACAGGGGGCGATCGGGGAGCTGTTTTTT,CASTAGQGAIGELFF
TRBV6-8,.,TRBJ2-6,TGTGCCAGCAAGGGCAGTGGGAGCTCTGGGGCCAACGTCCTGACTTTC,CASKGSGSSGANVLTF
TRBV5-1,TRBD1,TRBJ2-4,TGCGCCAGCAGCCCCCGGGACAGGGTAGCCAAAAACATTCAGTACTTC,CASSPRDRVAKNIQYF
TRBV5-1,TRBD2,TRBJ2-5,TGCGCCAGCAGCTTGTTTCGGGACTACGTACAAGAGACCCAGTACTTC,CASSLFRDYVQETQYF
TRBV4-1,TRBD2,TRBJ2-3,TGCGCCAGCAGCCTAGGGGTGACTAGCGGATATCGCACAGGGAGCACAGATACGCAGTATTTT,CASSLGVTSGYRTGSTDTQYF
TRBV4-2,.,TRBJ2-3,TGTGCCAGCAGCCGCCCAGGGTTTGATACGCAGTATTTT,CASSRPGFDTQYF